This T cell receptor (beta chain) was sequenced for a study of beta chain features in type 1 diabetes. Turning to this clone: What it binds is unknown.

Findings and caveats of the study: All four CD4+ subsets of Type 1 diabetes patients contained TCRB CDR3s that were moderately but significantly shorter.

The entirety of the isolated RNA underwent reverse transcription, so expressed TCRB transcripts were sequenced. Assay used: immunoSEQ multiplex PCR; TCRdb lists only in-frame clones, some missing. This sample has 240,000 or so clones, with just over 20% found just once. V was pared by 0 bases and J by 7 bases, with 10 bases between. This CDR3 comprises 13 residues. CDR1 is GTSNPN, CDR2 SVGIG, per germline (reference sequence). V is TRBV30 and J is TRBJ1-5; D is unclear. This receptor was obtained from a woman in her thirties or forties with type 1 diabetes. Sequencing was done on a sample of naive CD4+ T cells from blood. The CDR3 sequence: CAWSVFTQQPQHF. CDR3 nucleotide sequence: TGTGCCTGGAGTGTATTCACCCAGCAGCCCCAGCATTTT. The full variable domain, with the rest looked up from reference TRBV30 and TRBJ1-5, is SQTIHQWPATLVQPVGSPLSLECTVEGTSNPNLYWYRQAAGRGLQLLFYSVGIGQISSEVPQNLSASRPQDRQFILSSKKLLLSDSGFYLCAWSVFTQQPQHFGDGTRLSIL.